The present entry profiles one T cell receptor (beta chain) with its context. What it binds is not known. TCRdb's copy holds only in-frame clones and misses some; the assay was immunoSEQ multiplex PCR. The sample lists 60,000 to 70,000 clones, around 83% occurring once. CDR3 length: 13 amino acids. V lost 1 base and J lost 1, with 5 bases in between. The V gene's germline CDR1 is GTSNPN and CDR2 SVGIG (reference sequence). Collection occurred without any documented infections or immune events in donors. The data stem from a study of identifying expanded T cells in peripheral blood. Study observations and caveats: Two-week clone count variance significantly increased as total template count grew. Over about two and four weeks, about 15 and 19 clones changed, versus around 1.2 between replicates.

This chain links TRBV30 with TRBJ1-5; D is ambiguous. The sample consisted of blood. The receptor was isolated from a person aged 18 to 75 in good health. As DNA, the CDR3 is TGTGCCTGGAGTGCCGGGAGCAATCAGCCCCAGCATTTT. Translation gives CAWSAGSNQPQHF.